This paragraph covers one TCR beta chain sequence. Its antigen remains undetermined. One base away there is no much larger clone; base qualities are not given. Trimming removed 3 bases from V and 5 bases from J, leaving 11 bases between the germline ends. The CDR3 covers 13 residues, taking in both the cysteine and the phenylalanine. Solely the CDR3 DNA is kept, with 39 bases framed from the first base. Taken from the germline V gene, the CDR1 and CDR2 loops are SNHLY and FYNNEI. Patients with autoimmune disease history or receiving systemic immunosuppression were excluded from the trial. In every dose cohort, peripheral blood was drawn for TCR sequencing at baseline, cycle 4 day 1, and cycle 7 day 1. Samples came from an open-label, multicenter, first-in-human phase I dose-escalation trial of ivuxolimab. Adults with locally advanced or metastatic head and neck squamous cell, hepatocellular, melanoma or renal cell carcinoma were enrolled in the trial. Before TCR sequencing, CD4+ T cells and CD8+ T cells from peripheral blood were sorted into separate populations.

For sequencing of the TCRbeta CDR3 region, genomic DNA was extracted from the sorted cells. The immunoSEQ Assay was used for sequencing of TCRbeta CDR3 regions. TCRdb took over this immuneACCESS table, retaining in-frame rearrangements with V and J assigned. Such tables are incomplete; in checked studies, under half of the missing clones stem from an unresolved V gene, and the remainder is unexplained. Across this sample there are more than 70,000 clones, with approximately 92% seen only once. Clones ranked in the top ten supply 10% to 12% of the sample. This specimen comes from a study of OX40 agonist ivuxolimab in advanced cancers. General notes on the study: Ivuxolimab was an agonistic, fully human IgG2 monoclonal antibody directed against OX40 (CD134), a costimulatory receptor. A male proportion of under 85% and a mean age of roughly 58 years, ranging from about 20 to 79, were recorded for the dose-escalation cohort. Patients were allowed to have had prior anti-PD-1, anti-PD-L1 or anti-CTLA-4 therapy, and 40% of the dose-escalation patients had been treated with checkpoint inhibitors. Partial responses occurred in three dose-escalation patients, of whom one had hepatocellular carcinoma and two had cutaneous melanoma. Peripheral TCRbeta sequencing aimed to test whether ivuxolimab altered TCR sequence diversity and caused clonal T-cell expansion. Intravenous ivuxolimab was administered to patients every 2 weeks at six dose levels: 0.01, 0.1, 0.3, 1.5, 3 and 10 mg/kg. Of the approximately 50 dose-escalation patients, hepatocellular carcinoma was present in roughly 19, melanoma in approximately 15, renal cell carcinoma in 9 and head and neck cancer in 9. The paper describes the monotherapy dose-escalation part (N ≈ 51 patients) of the phase I trial of ivuxolimab.

Study-wide conclusions, independent of this receptor: In the 0.1-3.0 mg/kg groups, partial responders had among the lowest normalized peripheral clonal expansion, particularly in CD8+ T cells. Low levels of normalized T-cell clonal expansion were also shown by some nonresponding patients. At doses from 0.1 to 3.0 mg/kg, clonal expansion was seen in both CD4+ and CD8+ blood T cells between baseline and week 6. The antigen specificity of the clonally expanded peripheral T cells was not determined. After ivuxolimab, expanded clones were on average more numerous among CD8+ T cells than among CD4+ T cells.

The sample in question was CD4+ or CD8+ T cells sorted from blood, obtained in a trial of the OX40 agonist ivuxolimab. The chain couples TRBV2 to TRBJ2-7; tentative D gene TRBD2, with 5 bases matching. This TCR came from an adult with an advanced solid tumor such as melanoma, head and neck, liver or kidney cancer. The CDR3 reads as follows: CASSEEVGDEQYF. The nucleotide sequence reads TGTGCCAGCAGTGAGGAGGTTGGGGACGAGCAGTACTTC.